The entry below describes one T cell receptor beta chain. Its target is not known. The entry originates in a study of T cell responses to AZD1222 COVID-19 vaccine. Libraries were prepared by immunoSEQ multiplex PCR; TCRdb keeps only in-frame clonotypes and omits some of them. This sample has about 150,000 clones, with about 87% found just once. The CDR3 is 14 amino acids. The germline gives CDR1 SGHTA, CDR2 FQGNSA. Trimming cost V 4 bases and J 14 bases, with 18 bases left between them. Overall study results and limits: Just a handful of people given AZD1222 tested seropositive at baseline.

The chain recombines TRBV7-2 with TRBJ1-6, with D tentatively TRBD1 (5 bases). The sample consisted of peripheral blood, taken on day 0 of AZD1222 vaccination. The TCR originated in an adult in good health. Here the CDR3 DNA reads TGTGCCAGCAGCTGGACCGGGACGCAGGGTACCCTCCACTTT. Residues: CASSWTGTQGTLHF.